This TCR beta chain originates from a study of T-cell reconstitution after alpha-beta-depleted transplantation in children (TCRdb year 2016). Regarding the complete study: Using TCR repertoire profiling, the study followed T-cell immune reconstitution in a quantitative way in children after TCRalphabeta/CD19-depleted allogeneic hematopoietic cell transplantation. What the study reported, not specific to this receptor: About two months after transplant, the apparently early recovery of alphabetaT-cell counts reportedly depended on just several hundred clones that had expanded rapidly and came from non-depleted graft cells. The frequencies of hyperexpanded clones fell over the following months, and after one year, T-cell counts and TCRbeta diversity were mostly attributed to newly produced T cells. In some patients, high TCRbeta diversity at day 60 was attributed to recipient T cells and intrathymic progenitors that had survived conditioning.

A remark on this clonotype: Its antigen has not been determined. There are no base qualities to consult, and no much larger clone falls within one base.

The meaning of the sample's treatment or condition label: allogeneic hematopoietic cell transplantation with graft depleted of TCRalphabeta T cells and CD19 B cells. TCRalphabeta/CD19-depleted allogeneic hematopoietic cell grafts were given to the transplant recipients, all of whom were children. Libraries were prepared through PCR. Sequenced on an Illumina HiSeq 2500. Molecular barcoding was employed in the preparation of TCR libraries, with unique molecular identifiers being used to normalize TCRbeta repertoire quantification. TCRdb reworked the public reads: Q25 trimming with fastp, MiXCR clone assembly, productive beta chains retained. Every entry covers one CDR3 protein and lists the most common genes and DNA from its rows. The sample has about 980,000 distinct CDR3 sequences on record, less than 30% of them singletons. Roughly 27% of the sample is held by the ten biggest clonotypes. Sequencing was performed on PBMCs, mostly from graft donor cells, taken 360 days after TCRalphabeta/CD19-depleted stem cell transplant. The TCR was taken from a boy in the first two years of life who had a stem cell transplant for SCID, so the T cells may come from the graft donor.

In nucleotides, the sequence is TGTGCCAGCAGTGACCCAACGTCGCCCGCGGATACGCAGTATTTT. Its translation reads: CASSDPTSPADTQYF. The sequence is built from TRBV25-1 and TRBJ2-3, with no confidently assigned D gene. From the cysteine through the phenylalanine, the CDR3 covers 15 amino acids. Just CDR3 DNA is preserved here, 45 bases in frame from base 1. CDR1 and CDR2 (MGHDK, SYGVNS) derive from the germline V gene. V sheds 3 bases and J sheds 6 bases, leaving 16 bases between their ends.